This T cell receptor (beta chain) was recovered during a study of regulatory T cells in long-lasting Graves disease. According to the study, TCR beta libraries were built with iRepertoire HTBI primers and CDR3-region Arm-PCR. How the authors handled the data: Looking across samples, the authors found some 60 TRBV and 13 to 15 TRBJ segments. MiXCR, run by TCRdb on the multiplex PCR reads, gives a single entry per CDR3 protein. It is TCRdb's table, rather than the study itself, that gives the V and J calls and clone size. This sample has about 470,000 distinct CDR3 sequences, with around 15% found just once. Time point described: newly diagnosed GD, antithyroid drugs for less than 3 months. Extracted RNA from PBMCs served as the source of the TCR library. The trim removed 4 bases at V and 6 bases at J, leaving 4 bases unmatched. Germline loops: CDR1 MNHEY, CDR2 SVGEGT. This CDR3 region has 14 residues.

As for this clonotype: Possible read error: a much larger clone is one base away.

The sample was also linked to a second study, of T cells in Graves' hyperthyroidism and ophthalmopathy. That publication notes: Model-based prediction identified ophthalmopathy a median about 6 months prior to its onset.

The material was peripheral blood mononuclear cells (PBMCs), obtained at new diagnosis, from a patient treated with antithyroid drugs. The chain employs TRBV6-2 or TRBV6-3 and TRBJ2-7, with 12 bases that match TRBD2. The TCR sequence derives from a man aged 40-50 years with Graves disease. The CDR3 loop is CASSWTSGTGEQYF. CDR3 coding DNA: TGTGCCAGCAGTTGGACTAGCGGGACCGGCGAGCAGTACTTC.